The T cell receptor beta chain under discussion was sequenced for a study of blood T cell repertoires in COVID-19. Study as a whole: Sample material is recorded as cDNA or gDNA derived from T cells, B-cell-depleted T cells, or PBMCs.

V lost 8 bases, J lost 7 bases, and 17 bases lay in between. This CDR3 comprises 13 residues. Germline V CDR1 and CDR2: MNHNY, SVGAGI (reference sequence). In the study's own analysis: From reference gene primer amplification, estimates of nucleated cell counts were derived. Measured with immunoSEQ multiplex PCR; TCRdb has only the in-frame clones, and not every one. The V and J calls and clone size come from that table; D and trimming were worked out from the DNA. This table holds around 460,000 clones, roughly 90% found once. This chain connects TRBV6-6 to TRBJ1-2; D not certain. Sequenced sample: peripheral blood. The sequence derives from a man between 18 and 35 years old with COVID-19, enrolled during active disease. The CDR3 here is CASGFPLQAGYTF. CDR3 nucleotide sequence: TGTGCCAGCGGGTTCCCCCTTCAGGCTGGCTACACCTTC.